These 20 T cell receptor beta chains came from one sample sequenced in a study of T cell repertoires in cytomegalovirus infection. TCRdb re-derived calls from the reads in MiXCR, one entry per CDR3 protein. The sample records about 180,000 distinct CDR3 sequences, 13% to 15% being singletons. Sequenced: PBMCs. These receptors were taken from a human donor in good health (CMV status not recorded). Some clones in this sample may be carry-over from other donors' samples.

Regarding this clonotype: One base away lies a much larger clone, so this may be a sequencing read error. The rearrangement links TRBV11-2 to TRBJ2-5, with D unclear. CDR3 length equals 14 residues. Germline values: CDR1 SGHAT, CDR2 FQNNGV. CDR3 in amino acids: CASSQRRIQEAQYF. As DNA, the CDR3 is TGTGCCAGCAGTCAACGACGGATTCAAGAGGCCCAGTACTTC.

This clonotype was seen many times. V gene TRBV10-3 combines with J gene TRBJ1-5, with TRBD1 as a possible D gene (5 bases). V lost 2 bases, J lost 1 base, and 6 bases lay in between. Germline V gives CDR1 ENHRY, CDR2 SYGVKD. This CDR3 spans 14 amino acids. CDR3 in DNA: TGTGCCATCAGTGAGCGGGGCAGCAATCAGCCCCAGCATTTT. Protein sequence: CAISERGSNQPQHF.

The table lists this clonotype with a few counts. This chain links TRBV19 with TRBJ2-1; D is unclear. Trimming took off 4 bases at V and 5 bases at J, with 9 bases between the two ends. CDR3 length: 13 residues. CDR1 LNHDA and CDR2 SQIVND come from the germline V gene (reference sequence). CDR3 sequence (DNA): TGTGCCAGTAGTAATCAGAAACACAATGAGCAGTTCTTC. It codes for CASSNQKHNEQFF.

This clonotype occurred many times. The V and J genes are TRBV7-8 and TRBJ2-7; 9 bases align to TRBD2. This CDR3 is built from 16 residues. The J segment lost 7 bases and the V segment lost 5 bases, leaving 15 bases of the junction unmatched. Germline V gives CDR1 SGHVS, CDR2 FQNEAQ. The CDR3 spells CASSTTSGRGGGEQYF. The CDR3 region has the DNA TGTGCCAGCAGCACAACCTCAGGGCGGGGGGGCGGGGAGCAGTACTTC.

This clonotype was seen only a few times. The CDR3 spells CASSSDRGGTEAFF. DNA of the CDR3: TGTGCCAGCAGTTCAGACAGGGGAGGCACTGAAGCTTTCTTT. This chain links TRBV7-4 with TRBJ1-1; 8 bases fit TRBD1. This CDR3 contains 14 residues. CDR1 is SGHVT, CDR2 SQSDAQ, per germline. Trimming removed 6 bases from V and 4 bases from J; junction bases left unmatched: 7.

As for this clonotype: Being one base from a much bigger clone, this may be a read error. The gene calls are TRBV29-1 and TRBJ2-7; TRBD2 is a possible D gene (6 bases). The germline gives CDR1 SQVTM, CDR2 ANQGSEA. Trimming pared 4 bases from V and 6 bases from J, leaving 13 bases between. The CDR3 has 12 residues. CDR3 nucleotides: TGCAGCGTTGGAAGTCAGGGACTCGAGCAGTACTTC. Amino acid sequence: CSVGSQGLEQYF.

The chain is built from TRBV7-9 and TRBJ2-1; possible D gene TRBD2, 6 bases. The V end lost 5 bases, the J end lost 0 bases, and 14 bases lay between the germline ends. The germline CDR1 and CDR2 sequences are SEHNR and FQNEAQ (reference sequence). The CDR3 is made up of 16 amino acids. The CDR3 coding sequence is TGTGCCAGCAGCCATCCTCGGGAGAGCTCCTACAATGAGCAGTTCTTC. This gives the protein CASSHPRESSYNEQFF. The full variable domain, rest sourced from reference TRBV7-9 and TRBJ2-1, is DTGVSQNPRHKITKRGQNVTFRCDPISEHNRLYWYRQTLGQGPEFLTYFQNEAQLEKSRLLSDRFSAERPKGSFSTLEIQRTEQGDSAMYLCASSHPRESSYNEQFFGPGTRLTVL.

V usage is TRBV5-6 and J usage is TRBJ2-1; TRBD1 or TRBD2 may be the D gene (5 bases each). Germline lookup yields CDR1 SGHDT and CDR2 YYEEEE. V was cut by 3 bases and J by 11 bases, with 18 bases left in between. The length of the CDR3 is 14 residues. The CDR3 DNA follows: TGTGCCAGCAGCTGGGGGTCCAGACTGAACCAGCAGTTCTTC. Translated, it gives CASSWGSRLNQQFF.

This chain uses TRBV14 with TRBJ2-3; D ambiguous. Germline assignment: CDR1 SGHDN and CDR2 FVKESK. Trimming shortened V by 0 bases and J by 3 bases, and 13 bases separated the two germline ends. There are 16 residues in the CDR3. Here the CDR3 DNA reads TGTGCCAGCAGCCAAGACCTAATGGTAACTACAGATACGCAGTATTTT. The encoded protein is CASSQDLMVTTDTQYF.

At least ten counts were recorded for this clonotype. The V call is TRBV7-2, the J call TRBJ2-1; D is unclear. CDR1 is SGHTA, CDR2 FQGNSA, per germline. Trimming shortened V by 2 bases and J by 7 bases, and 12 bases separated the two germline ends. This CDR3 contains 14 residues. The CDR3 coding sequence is TGTGCCAGCAGCTTAAGACACCTTCTAAATGAGCAGTTCTTC. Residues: CASSLRHLLNEQFF.

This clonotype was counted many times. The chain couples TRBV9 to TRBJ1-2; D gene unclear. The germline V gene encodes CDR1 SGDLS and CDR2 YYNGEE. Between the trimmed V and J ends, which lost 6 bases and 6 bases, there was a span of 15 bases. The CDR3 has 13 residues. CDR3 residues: CASNPGDADGYTF. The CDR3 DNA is TGTGCCAGCAACCCAGGAGATGCTGATGGCTACACCTTC.

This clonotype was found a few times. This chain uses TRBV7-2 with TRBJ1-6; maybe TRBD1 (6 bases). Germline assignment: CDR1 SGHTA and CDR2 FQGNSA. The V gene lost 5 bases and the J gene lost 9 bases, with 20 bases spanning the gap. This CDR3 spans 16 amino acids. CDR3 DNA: TGTGCCAGCAGCATATACAGGGTTGGCGCGGGTTCACCCCTCCACTTT. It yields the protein CASSIYRVGAGSPLHF.

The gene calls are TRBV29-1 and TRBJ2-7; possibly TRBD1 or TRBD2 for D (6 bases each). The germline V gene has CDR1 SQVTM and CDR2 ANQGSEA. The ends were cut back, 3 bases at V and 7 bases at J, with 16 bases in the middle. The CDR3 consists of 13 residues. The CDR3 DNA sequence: TGCAGCGTTGATGGGGGGCGTGGGGAGGAGCAGTACTTC. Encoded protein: CSVDGGRGEEQYF.

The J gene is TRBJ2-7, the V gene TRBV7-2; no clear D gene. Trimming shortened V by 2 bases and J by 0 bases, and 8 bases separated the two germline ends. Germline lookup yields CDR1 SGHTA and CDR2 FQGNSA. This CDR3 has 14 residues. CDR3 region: CASSLTQRSYEQYF. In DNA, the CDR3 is TGTGCCAGCAGCTTAACCCAGCGCTCCTACGAGCAGTACTTC. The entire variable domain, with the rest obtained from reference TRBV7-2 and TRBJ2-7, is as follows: GAGVSQSPSNKVTEKGKDVELRCDPISGHTALYWYRQSLGQGLEFLIYFQGNSAPDKSGLPSDRFSAERTGGSVSTLTIQRTQQEDSAVYLCASSLTQRSYEQYFGPGTRLTVT.

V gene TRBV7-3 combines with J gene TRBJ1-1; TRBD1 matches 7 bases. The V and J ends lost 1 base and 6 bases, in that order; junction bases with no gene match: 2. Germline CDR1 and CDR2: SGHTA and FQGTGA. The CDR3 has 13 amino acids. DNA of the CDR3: TGTGCCAGCAGCTTAAGAGGGGGCCCTGAAGCTTTCTTT. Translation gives CASSLRGGPEAFF.

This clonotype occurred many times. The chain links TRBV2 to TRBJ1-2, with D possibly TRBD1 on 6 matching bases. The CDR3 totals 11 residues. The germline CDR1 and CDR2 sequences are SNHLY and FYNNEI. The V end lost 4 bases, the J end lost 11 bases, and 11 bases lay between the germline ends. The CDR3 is CASSVGTPYTF. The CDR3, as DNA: TGTGCCAGCAGTGTTGGGACACCTTACACCTTC. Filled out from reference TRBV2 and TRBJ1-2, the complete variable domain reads EPEVTQTPSHQVTQMGQEVILRCVPISNHLYFYWYRQILGQKVEFLVSFYNNEISEKSEIFDDQFSVERPDGSNFTLKIRSTKLEDSAMYFCASSVGTPYTFGSGTRLTVV.

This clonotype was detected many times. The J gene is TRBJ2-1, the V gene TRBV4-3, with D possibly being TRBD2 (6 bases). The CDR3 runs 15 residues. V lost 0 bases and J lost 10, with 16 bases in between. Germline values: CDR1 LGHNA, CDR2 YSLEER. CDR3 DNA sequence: TGCGCCAGCAGCCAAGATGGAACGGGAGTGGAAGAGCAGTTCTTC. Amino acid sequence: CASSQDGTGVEEQFF.

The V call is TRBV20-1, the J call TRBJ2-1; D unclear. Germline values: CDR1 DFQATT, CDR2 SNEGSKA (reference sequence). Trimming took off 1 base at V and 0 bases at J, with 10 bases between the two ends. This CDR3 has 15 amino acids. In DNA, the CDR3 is TGCAGTGCTAGAGTTGGCGGCAGCTCCTACAATGAGCAGTTCTTC. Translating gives CSARVGGSSYNEQFF.

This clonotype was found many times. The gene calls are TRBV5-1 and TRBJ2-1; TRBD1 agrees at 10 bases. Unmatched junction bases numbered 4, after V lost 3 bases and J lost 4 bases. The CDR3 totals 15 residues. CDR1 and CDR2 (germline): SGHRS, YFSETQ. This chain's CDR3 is CASSSTGGHYNEQFF. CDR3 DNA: TGCGCCAGCAGCTCGACAGGGGGCCATTACAATGAGCAGTTCTTC. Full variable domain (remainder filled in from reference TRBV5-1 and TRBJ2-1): KAGVTQTPRYLIKTRGQQVTLSCSPISGHRSVSWYQQTPGQGLQFLFEYFSETQRNKGNFPGRFSGRQFSNSRSEMNVSTLELGDSALYLCASSSTGGHYNEQFFGPGTRLTVL.

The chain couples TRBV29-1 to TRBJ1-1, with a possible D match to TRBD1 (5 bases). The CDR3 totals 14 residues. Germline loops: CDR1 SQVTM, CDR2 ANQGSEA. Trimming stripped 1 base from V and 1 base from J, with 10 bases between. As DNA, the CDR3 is TGCAGCGTTGAAGCTCGCCAGGGGAACACTGAAGCTTTCTTT. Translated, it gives CSVEARQGNTEAFF. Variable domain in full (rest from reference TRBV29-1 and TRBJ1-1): SAVISQKPSRDICQRGTSLTIQCQVDSQVTMMFWYRQQPGQSLTLIATANQGSEATYESGFVIDKFPISRPNLTFSTLTVSNMSPEDSSIYLCSVEARQGNTEAFFGQGTRLTVV.